This T cell receptor beta chain was sequenced in a study of T-cell reconstitution after alpha-beta-depleted transplantation in children (dated by TCRdb to 2016 to 2018). With respect to the entire study: T-cell immune reconstitution after TCRalphabeta/CD19-depleted allogeneic hematopoietic cell transplantation in children was quantitatively tracked in the study by means of TCR repertoire profiling.

CDR1 and CDR2, per the germline V gene, are MDHEN and SYDVKM. The cysteine opens and the phenylalanine closes a CDR3 of 12 amino acids. Just CDR3 DNA is preserved here, 36 bases in frame from base 1. The trim is 3 bases for V and 6 bases for J, with a gap of 8 bases between the germline ends. The library was produced with PCR. Sequencing instrument: Illumina HiSeq 2500. TCR libraries were prepared with molecular barcoding, using unique molecular identifiers to normalize TCRbeta repertoire quantification. TCRdb handled the public reads itself, with Q25 trimming in fastp and clone calling in MiXCR, and kept productive beta chains. Rows with one shared CDR3 protein collapse into an entry with the most common genes and DNA. The sample data list roughly 610,000 distinct CDR3 sequences, and 10% to 13% of these were observed just once. 4% of the sample goes to the ten largest clones. Notes on this clonotype: The antigen it recognizes is unknown. No qualities accompany the bases; no much larger clone lies one base away.

Sequenced material: PBMCs from the stem cell graft donor, taken from the stem cell graft. The chain employs TRBV28 and TRBJ2-5; a weak D assignment points to TRBD1 (6 bases agree). The receptor was isolated from a human donor who donated a stem cell graft to a child with acute myeloid leukemia. CDR3 reads: CASSFRGKTQYF. The DNA is as follows: TGTGCCAGCAGTTTCAGGGGAAAGACCCAGTACTTC.